The 4 T cell receptor beta chains reported below all come from one sample, sequenced in a study of spatial heterogeneity in lung cancer. TCRdb re-called the 5' RACE reads with MiXCR, one entry per CDR3 protein. This sample has 2,500 to 3,500 distinct CDR3 sequences; around 53% occur once, and the top ten carry around 3.2%. The time point denotes: blood at routine non-recurrence follow-up after resection. The sequences come from PBMCs, collected at follow-up. Source of these receptors: a male donor with early-stage non-small cell lung cancer.

On this clonotype itself: The library was prepared for alpha chains; this beta chain is a stray read, so its frequency means little. This chain links TRBV6-2 or TRBV6-3 with TRBJ2-1, with no clear D. The V end was cut by 4 bases, the J end by 3 bases, with 7 bases between. This CDR3 spans 13 amino acids. Germline CDR1 reads MNHEY; CDR2 reads SVGEGT. CDR3 residues: CASSFSRYNEQFF. As DNA, the CDR3 is TGTGCCAGCAGTTTCTCCCGCTACAATGAGCAGTTCTTC.

A remark on this clonotype: This beta chain lies outside the target of a library built for alpha chains; its clone size means little. The J gene is TRBJ2-5, the V gene TRBV21-1; TRBD2, as called in the table, went unchecked against the DNA. TRBV21-1 is recorded as a pseudogene. This CDR3 is built from 16 residues. CDR3 in DNA: TGTGCCAGCAGCACCTTACTCAGGACTAGTCGAGAGACCCAGTACTTC. The encoded protein is CASSTLLRTSRETQYF.

In regard to this clonotype: For a library built for alpha chains, this beta chain is a stray read; little rests on its size. The chain uses TRBV20-1 and TRBJ2-7; 7 bases are shared with TRBD2. CDR3 length: 14 residues. Losses at the gene ends were 1 base for V and 9 bases for J; bases not matched to a gene: 12. The germline gives CDR1 DFQATT, CDR2 SNEGSKA (reference sequence). The CDR3 reads CSARGPEGRGGQYF. The CDR3 DNA sequence: TGCAGTGCTAGAGGTCCCGAAGGGAGGGGAGGGCAGTACTTC.

A note on this clonotype: Within a library made for alpha chains, this beta chain is off target, and its count is uninformative. The chain has TRBV9 and TRBJ2-4; the D is unclear. This CDR3 comprises 16 residues. V was clipped by 0 bases and J by 1 base, with 11 bases between them. Germline V gives CDR1 SGDLS, CDR2 YYNGEE. This chain's CDR3 is CASSVGPGSAKNIQYF. In nucleotides, the CDR3 is TGTGCCAGCAGCGTAGGTCCAGGCTCGGCCAAAAACATTCAGTACTTC.